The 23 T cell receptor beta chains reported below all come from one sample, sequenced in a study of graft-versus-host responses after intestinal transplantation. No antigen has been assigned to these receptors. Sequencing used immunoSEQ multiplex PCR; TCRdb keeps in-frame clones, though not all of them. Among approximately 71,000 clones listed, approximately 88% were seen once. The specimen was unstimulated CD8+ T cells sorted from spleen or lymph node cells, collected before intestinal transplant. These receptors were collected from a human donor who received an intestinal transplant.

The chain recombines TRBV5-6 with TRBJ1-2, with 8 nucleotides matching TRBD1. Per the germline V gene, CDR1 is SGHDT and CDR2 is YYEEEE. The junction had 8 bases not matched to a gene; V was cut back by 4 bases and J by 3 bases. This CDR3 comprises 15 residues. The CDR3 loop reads CASSPTTGVDYGYTF. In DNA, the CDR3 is TGTGCCAGCAGCCCGACGACAGGGGTGGACTATGGCTACACCTTC.

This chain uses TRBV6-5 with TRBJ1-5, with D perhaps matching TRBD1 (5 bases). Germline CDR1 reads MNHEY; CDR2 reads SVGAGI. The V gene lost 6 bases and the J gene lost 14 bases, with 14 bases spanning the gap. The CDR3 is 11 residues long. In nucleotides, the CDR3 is TGTGCCAGCAGGGGGGGGAGAAGTGAGCATTTT. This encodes CASRGGRSEHF.

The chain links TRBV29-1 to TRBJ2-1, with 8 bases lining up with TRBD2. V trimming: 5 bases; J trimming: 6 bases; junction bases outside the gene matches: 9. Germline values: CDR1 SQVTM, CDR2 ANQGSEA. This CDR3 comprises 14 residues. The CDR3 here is CSVRTSPAPNEQFF. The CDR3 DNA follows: TGCAGCGTTAGGACTAGCCCGGCCCCCAATGAGCAGTTCTTC.

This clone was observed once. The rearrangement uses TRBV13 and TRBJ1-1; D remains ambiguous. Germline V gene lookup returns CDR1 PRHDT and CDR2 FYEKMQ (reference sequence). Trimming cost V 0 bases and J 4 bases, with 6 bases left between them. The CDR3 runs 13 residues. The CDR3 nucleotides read TGTGCCAGCAGCTTAGGCCAGGCCACTGAAGCTTTCTTT. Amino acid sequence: CASSLGQATEAFF.

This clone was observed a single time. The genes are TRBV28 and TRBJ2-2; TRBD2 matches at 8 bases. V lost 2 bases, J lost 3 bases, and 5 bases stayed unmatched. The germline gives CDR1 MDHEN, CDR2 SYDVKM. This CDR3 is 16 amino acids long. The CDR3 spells CASSLVLAGHTGELFF. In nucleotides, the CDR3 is TGTGCCAGCAGTTTAGTCCTAGCGGGCCACACCGGGGAGCTGTTTTTT.

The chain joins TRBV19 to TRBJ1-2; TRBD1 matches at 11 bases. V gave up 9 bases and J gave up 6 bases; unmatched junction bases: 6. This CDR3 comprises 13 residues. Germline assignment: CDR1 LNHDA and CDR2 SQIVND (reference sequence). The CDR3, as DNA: TGTGCCAGCCGGGACAGGGGGGTGGATGGCTACACCTTC. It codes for CASRDRGVDGYTF.

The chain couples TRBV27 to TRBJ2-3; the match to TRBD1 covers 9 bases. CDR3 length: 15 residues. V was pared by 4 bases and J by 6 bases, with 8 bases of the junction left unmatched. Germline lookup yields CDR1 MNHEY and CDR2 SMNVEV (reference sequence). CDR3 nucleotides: TGTGCCAGCAGTTCGATACAGGGGGCAGAGGATACGCAGTATTTT. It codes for CASSSIQGAEDTQYF.

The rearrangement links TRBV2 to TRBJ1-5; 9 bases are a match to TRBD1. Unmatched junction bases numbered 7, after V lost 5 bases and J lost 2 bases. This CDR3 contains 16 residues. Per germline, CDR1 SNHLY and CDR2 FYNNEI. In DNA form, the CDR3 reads TGTGCCAGCAGTTGGGACAGGGTAAAGGGCAATCAGCCCCAGCATTTT. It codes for CASSWDRVKGNQPQHF.

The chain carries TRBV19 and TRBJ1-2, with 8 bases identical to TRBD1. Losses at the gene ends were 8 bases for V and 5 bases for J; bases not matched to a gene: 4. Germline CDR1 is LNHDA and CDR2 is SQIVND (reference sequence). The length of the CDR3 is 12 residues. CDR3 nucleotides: TGTGCCAGTGTACAGGGGGGGTATGGCTACACCTTC. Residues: CASVQGGYGYTF. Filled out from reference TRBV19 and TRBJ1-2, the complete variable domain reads DGGITQSPKYLFRKEGQNVTLSCEQNLNHDAMYWYRQDPGQGLRLIYYSQIVNDFQKGDIAEGYSVSREKKESFPLTVTSAQKNPTAFYLCASVQGGYGYTFGSGTRLTVV.

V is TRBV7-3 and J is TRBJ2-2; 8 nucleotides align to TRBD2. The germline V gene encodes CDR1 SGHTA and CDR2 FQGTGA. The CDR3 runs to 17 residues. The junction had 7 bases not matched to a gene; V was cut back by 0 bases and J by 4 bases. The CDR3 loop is CASSLTPQRGFTGELFF. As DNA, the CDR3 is TGTGCCAGCAGCTTAACCCCCCAGCGGGGGTTCACCGGGGAGCTGTTTTTT. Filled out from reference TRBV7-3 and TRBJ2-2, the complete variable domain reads GAGVSQTPSNKVTEKGKYVELRCDPISGHTALYWYRQSLGQGPEFLIYFQGTGAADDSGLPNDRFFAVRPEGSVSTLKIQRTERGDSAVYLCASSLTPQRGFTGELFFGEGSRLTVL.

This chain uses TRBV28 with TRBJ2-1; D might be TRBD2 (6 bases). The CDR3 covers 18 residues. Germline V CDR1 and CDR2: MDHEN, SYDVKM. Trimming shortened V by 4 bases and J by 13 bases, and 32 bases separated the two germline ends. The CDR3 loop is CASSYGSPLSRGGLQQFF. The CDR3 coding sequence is TGTGCCAGCAGTTACGGAAGTCCCCTCTCGCGGGGAGGCCTCCAACAGTTCTTC.

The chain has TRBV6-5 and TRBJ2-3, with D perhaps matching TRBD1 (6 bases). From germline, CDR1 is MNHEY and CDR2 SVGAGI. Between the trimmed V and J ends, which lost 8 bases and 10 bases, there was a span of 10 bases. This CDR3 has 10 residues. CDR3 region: CASGPGAQYF. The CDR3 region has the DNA TGTGCCAGCGGACCAGGGGCGCAGTATTTT.

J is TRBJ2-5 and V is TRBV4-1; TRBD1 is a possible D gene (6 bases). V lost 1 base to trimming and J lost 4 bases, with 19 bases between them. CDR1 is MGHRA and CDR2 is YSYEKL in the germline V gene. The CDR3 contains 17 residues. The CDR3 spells CASSQVPPGTIGETQYF. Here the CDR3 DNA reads TGCGCCAGCAGCCAAGTCCCTCCGGGGACAATAGGAGAGACCCAGTACTTC.

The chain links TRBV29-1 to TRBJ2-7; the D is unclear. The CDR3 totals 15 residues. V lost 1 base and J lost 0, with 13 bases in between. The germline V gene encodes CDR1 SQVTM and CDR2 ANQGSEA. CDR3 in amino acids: CSVEGVGGSSYEQYF. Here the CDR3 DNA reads TGCAGCGTTGAAGGGGTCGGCGGAAGCTCCTACGAGCAGTACTTC.

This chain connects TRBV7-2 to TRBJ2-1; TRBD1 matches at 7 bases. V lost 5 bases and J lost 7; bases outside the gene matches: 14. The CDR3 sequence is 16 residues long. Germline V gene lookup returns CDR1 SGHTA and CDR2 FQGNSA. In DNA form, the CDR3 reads TGTGCCAGCAGCCTGTTAACAGGGGAAGAAGGAAATGAGCAGTTCTTC. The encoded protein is CASSLLTGEEGNEQFF.

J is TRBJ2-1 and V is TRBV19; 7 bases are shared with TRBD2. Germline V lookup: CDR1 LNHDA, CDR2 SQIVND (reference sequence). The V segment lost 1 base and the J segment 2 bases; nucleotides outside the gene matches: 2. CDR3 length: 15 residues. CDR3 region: CASSIVRGAYNEQFF. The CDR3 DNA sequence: TGTGCCAGTAGTATAGTACGGGGGGCCTACAATGAGCAGTTCTTC.

The CDR3 DNA sequence: TGTGCCAGCAGACCCGCGGGGGACCTCTACGAGCAGTACTTC. Translating gives CASRPAGDLYEQYF. This chain joins TRBV6-5 and TRBJ2-7; 7 bases map to TRBD2. The CDR3 loop spans 14 amino acids. J lost 3 bases, V lost 6 bases, and 8 bases had no gene match. The germline gives CDR1 MNHEY, CDR2 SVGAGI.

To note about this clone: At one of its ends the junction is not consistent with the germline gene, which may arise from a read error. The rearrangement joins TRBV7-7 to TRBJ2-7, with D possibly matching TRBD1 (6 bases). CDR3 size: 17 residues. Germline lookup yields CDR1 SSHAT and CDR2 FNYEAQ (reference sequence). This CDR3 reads CASSYATGTIDPYEQYF. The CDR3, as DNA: TGTGCTAGCAGCTACGCCACCGGGACAATCGACCCCTACGAGCAGTACTTC.

CDR3 in DNA: TGTGCCAGCAGTCCGGGGACACTTGCAACTAATGAAAAACTGTTTTTT. Protein: CASSPGTLATNEKLFF. The chain uses TRBV28 and TRBJ1-4, with a possible D match to TRBD1 (6 bases). Germline-derived CDR1 and CDR2 are MDHEN and SYDVKM. This CDR3 comprises 16 residues. Between the trimmed V and J ends, which lost 5 bases and 0 bases, there was a span of 13 bases.

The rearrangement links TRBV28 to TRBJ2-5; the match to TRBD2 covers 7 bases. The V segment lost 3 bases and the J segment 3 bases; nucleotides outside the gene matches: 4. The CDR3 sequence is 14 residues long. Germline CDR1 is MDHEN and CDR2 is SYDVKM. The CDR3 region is CASSFQAGKETQYF. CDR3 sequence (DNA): TGTGCCAGCAGTTTCCAAGCGGGAAAAGAGACCCAGTACTTC.

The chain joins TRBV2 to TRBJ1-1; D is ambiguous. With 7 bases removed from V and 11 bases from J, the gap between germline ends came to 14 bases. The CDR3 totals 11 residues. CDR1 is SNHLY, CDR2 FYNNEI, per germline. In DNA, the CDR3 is TGTGCCAGCATTCCACCAGAATCCGCTTTCTTT. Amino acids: CASIPPESAFF. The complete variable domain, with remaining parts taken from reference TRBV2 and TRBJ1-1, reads EPEVTQTPSHQVTQMGQEVILRCVPISNHLYFYWYRQILGQKVEFLVSFYNNEISEKSEIFDDQFSVERPDGSNFTLKIRSTKLEDSAMYFCASIPPESAFFGQGTRLTVV.

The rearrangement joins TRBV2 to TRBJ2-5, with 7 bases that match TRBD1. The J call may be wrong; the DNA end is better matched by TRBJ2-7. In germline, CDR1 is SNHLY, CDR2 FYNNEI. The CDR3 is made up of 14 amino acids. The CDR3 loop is CASTSTGPPYEQYF. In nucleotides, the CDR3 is TGTGCCAGCACCTCGACAGGGCCTCCGTACGAGCAGTACTTC.

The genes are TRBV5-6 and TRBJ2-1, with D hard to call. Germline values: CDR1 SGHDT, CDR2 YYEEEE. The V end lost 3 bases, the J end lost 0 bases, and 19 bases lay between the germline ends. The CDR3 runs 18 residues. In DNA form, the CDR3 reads TGTGCCAGCAGCTGTCTGGTTGGCAGTTTATGCTCCTACAATGAGCAGTTCTTC. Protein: CASSCLVGSLCSYNEQFF.